This T cell receptor (beta chain) is drawn from a study of cytomegalovirus exposure and HLA in healthy donors. The wider study: Of all 400 or so donors who were genotyped, roughly 83% belonged to the Caucasian-associated ancestry cluster.

Researchers ran the PCR with 60 Vbeta and 13 Jbeta primers. The protocol was immunoSEQ multiplex PCR, while the TCRdb copy is restricted to in-frame clones and leaves out a portion. Found here are 120,000 to 150,000 clones, roughly 80% of them singletons; the top ten hold approximately 2.9%. Unmatched junction bases numbered 4, after V lost 6 bases and J lost 7 bases. Per germline, CDR1 MNHEY and CDR2 SVGAGI. The CDR3 extends over 13 amino acids. The clonotype originates from a woman in her twenties or thirties in good health and CMV-seronegative. Sequenced: PBMCs. The V and J genes are TRBV6-5 and TRBJ1-2; 11 nucleotides align to TRBD1. The CDR3 spells CASRRTGGCGYTF. Here the CDR3 DNA reads TGTGCCAGCAGGAGGACAGGGGGCTGTGGCTACACCTTC.